These T cell receptor beta chains were read from a single sample in a study of blood T cell repertoires in COVID-19. TCRdb's table, derived via immunoSEQ multiplex PCR, lists solely in-frame clones and lacks some. This table holds about 84,000 clones, around 82% found once. The source material was peripheral blood. These receptors were taken from an elderly man with active or convalescent COVID-19. The CDR3 runs from the conserved cysteine through the conserved F or W.

J: TRBJ1-2; V: TRBV10-2; length: 12; CDR3: CASNAENYGYTF
J: TRBJ1-3; V: TRBV5-1; length: 15; CDR3: CASSLGGATGNTIYF
J: TRBJ1-2; V: TRBV5-1; length: 15; CDR3: CASSLETGSNYGYTF
J: TRBJ1-2; V: TRBV7-8; length: 13; CDR3: CASSFPGQGTDTF
J: TRBJ2-7; V: TRBV18; length: 15; CDR3: CASSPGGQGAGEQYF
J: TRBJ1-2; V: TRBV4-3; length: 16; CDR3: CASSQDRQGQGSGYTF
J: TRBJ2-3; V: TRBV3-1/TRBV3-2; length: 15; CDR3: CASSQRAGGVETQYF
J: TRBJ1-1; V: TRBV7-6; length: 14; CDR3: CASSPRTEHTEAFF
J: TRBJ1-2; V: TRBV4-3; length: 16; CDR3: CASSSTGTGARYGYTF
J: TRBJ1-2; V: TRBV19; length: 13; CDR3: CASSRDLERGYTF
J: TRBJ1-3; V: TRBV28; length: 15; CDR3: CASWDDRISGNTIYF
J: TRBJ2-1; V: TRBV3-1/TRBV3-2; length: 17; CDR3: CASSFRLAGDIYNEQFF
J: TRBJ1-1; V: TRBV6-6; length: 13; CDR3: CASSYSGRPEAFF
J: TRBJ2-3; V: TRBV10-1; length: 16; CDR3: CASSDLAGSGTDTQYF
J: TRBJ1-2; V: TRBV7-9; length: 18; CDR3: CASSLVRGGRIANYGYTF
J: TRBJ1-1; V: TRBV2; length: 13; CDR3: CASSGQGATEAFF
J: TRBJ1-3; V: TRBV4-1; length: 15; CDR3: CASSQDDRAGNTIYF
J: TRBJ1-2; V: TRBV24-1; length: 15; CDR3: CATSAMGTGQEGYTF
J: TRBJ1-4; V: TRBV2; length: 14; CDR3: CASSGQGVREKLFF
J: TRBJ2-7; V: TRBV14; length: 15; CDR3: CASSEGGGRAYEQYF
J: TRBJ1-1; V: TRBV10-1; length: 13; CDR3: CASSDGRGTEAFF
J: TRBJ2-1; V: TRBV11-3; length: 16; CDR3: CASSGQRGDRYNEQFF
J: TRBJ2-2; V: TRBV7-9; length: 15; CDR3: CASRPGQGTTGELFF
J: TRBJ2-3; V: TRBV6-1; length: 13; CDR3: CASSEGPPDTQYF
J: TRBJ2-5; V: TRBV4-3; length: 14; CDR3: CPRPPLPGEETQYF
J: TRBJ1-3; V: TRBV5-6; length: 19; CDR3: CASSSTTWTGGSAGNTIYF
J: TRBJ1-1; V: TRBV19; length: 16; CDR3: CASSMSREGPNTEAFF
J: TRBJ2-5; V: TRBV28; length: 17; CDR3: CASSRGDVAGDGETQYF
J: TRBJ2-2; V: TRBV4-1; length: 17; CDR3: CASSQDPAGGNTGELFF
J: TRBJ2-5; V: TRBV9; length: 15; CDR3: CASSSGLAGLETQYF
J: TRBJ2-5; V: TRBV5-6; length: 17; CDR3: CASSLRLAGSRGETQYF
J: TRBJ1-1; V: TRBV18; length: 14; CDR3: CASSPEALNTEAFF
J: TRBJ1-2; V: TRBV19; length: 15; CDR3: CASSITMGRAYGYTF
J: TRBJ1-1; V: TRBV5-4; length: 13; CDR3: CASKRLENTEAFF
J: TRBJ1-2; V: TRBV9; length: 15; CDR3: CASSYTGTPNYGYTF
J: TRBJ1-4; V: TRBV19; length: 13; CDR3: CASSRGPKEKLFF
J: TRBJ1-2; V: TRBV19; length: 16; CDR3: CASSSQGPGTDYGYTF
J: TRBJ2-5; V: TRBV10-1; length: 13; CDR3: CASSATGVKTQYF
J: TRBJ1-6; V: TRBV6-6; length: 15; CDR3: CASSYTGTNGSPLHF
J: TRBJ2-2; V: TRBV6-2/TRBV6-3; length: 20; CDR3: CASSNGLAGGPGVNTGELFF
J: TRBJ2-5; V: TRBV9; length: 15; CDR3: CASSAGQGRGETQYF